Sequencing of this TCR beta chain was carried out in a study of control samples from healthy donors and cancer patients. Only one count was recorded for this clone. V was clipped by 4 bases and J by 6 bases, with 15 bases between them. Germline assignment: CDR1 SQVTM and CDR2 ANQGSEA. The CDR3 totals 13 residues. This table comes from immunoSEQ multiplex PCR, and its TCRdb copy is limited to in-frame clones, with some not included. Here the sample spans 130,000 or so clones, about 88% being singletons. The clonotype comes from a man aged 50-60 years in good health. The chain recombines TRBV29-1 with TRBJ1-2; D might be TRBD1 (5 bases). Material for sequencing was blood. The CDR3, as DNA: TGCAGCGTTGTCGGGGGGGGTTTCCATGGCTACACCTTC. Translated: CSVVGGGFHGYTF.